Described below is a single TCR beta chain sequence and its context. The antigen remains unidentified. CD4+ T cells that had been cultured provided DNA sequenced with the Oncomine TCR Beta short-read assay. Each CDR3 protein gets one entry after TCRdb re-called the PCR reads with MiXCR. The data contain about 12,000 distinct CDR3 sequences, less than 80% of them singletons. The data originate from a study of vaccination and CD4 T cells after COVID-19. Study overall: The convalescents, six males and four females, included two who were Hispanic. The peptides that stimulated the cells were overlapping spike peptides from SARS-CoV-2, HCoV-NL63, HCoV-OC43 and HCoV-229E.

CDR1 SGDLS and CDR2 YYNGEE come from the germline V gene. Trimming cost V 0 bases and J 8 bases, with 9 bases left between them. The CDR3 loop spans 13 amino acids. This sample's treatment: roughly 10-day PBMC culture with coronavirus spike peptide pools or control peptides (ViraFEST assay). Half-medium replacement with fresh IL-2 medium took place on days 3 and 7. General observations from the study: In median terms, SARS-CoV-2-reactive clonotypes went from roughly 21 to 40, a nonsignificant rise.

The receptor comes from a human donor who had recovered from COVID-19. The gene calls are TRBV9 and TRBJ2-1; no clear D. The sample consisted of CD4+ T cells from blood, cultured in vitro. The CDR3 coding sequence is TGTGCCAGCAGCGTAGGGAGACGGGATGAGCAGTTCTTC. This codes for CASSVGRRDEQFF. Together with reference TRBV9 and TRBJ2-1, the CDR3 gives the full variable domain: DSGVTQTPKHLITATGQRVTLRCSPRSGDLSVYWYQQSLDQGLQFLIQYYNGEERAKGNILERFSAQQFPDLHSELNLSSLELGDSALYFCASSVGRRDEQFFGPGTRLTVL.